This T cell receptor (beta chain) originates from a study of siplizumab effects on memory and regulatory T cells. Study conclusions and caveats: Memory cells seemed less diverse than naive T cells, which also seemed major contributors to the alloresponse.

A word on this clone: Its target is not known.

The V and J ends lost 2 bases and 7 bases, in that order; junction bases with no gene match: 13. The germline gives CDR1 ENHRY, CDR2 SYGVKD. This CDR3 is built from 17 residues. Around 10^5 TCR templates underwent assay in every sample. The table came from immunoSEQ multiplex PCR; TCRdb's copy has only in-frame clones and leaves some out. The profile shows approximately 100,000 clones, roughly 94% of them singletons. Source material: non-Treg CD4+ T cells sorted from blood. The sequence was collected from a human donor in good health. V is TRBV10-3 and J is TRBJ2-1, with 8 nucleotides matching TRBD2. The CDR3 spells CAISEGFAGGWSNEQFF. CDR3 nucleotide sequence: TGTGCCATCAGTGAGGGATTCGCGGGAGGATGGTCGAATGAGCAGTTCTTC.